What follows are 6 T cell receptor beta chains derived from one specimen sequenced in a study of T-cell memory formation after mild COVID-19. TCRdb passed the 5' RACE reads through MiXCR, listing each CDR3 protein once. Among about 320,000 distinct CDR3 sequences listed, roughly an eighth were seen once. The source material was PBMCs or a T cell subset sorted from them (not recorded which). Receptor source: a man aged 18 to 35 who had mild COVID-19 (a few samples of this study predate the infection). Cell type and time point are not known.

The chain links TRBV7-6 to TRBJ1-2; 7 bases match TRBD1. Per the germline V gene, CDR1 is SGHVS and CDR2 is FNYEAQ. V was clipped by 3 bases and J by 3 bases; unmatched bases: 1. The CDR3 is 13 amino acids. DNA for the CDR3: TGTGCCAGCAGCTTGGGACAGCACTATGGCTACACCTTC. This sequence encodes CASSLGQHYGYTF.

J is TRBJ1-2 and V is TRBV16, with D possibly matching TRBD1 (5 bases). Deletions cut 3 bases from V and 6 bases from J, with 17 bases between. This CDR3 contains 15 residues. The germline gives CDR1 KGHSY, CDR2 FQNENV. The CDR3 DNA reads as TGTGCCAGCAGCCACTCGGACACTCCACCCGATGGCTACACCTTC. This encodes CASSHSDTPPDGYTF.

This clonotype was recorded a few times. The rearrangement uses TRBV7-2 and TRBJ2-3; unclear D gene. The CDR3 extends over 13 amino acids. The germline V gene encodes CDR1 SGHTA and CDR2 FQGNSA. The V end was cut by 4 bases, the J end by 6 bases, with 11 bases between. The CDR3 is CASSSERWDTQYF. The CDR3 bases are TGTGCCAGCAGCTCCGAAAGGTGGGATACGCAGTATTTT.

V and J are TRBV11-2 and TRBJ2-3; the D is unclear. Germline V CDR1 and CDR2: SGHAT, FQNNGV. This CDR3 spans 14 amino acids. Trimming left V 3 bases short and J 3 bases short, with 10 bases between. In DNA form, the CDR3 reads TGTGCCAGCAGCTTTTACATCGGGACAGATACGCAGTATTTT. It codes for CASSFYIGTDTQYF.

This clonotype has just a few counts. V and J are TRBV6-6 and TRBJ2-2; 9 nucleotides agree with TRBD1. This CDR3 has 14 amino acids. The V and J ends lost 2 bases and 7 bases, in that order; junction bases with no gene match: 2. Germline CDR1 and CDR2: MNHNY and SVGAGI (reference sequence). The CDR3 DNA follows: TGTGCCAGCAGTTACGGGACAGGGTTCGGGGAGCTGTTTTTT. It encodes CASSYGTGFGELFF.

The chain has TRBV4-3 and TRBJ1-1; TRBD1 matches at 8 bases. CDR3 length: 21 residues. Per the germline V gene, CDR1 is LGHNA and CDR2 is YSLEER. Trimming took 0 bases from V and 3 from J; bases not matched to a gene: 21. This chain's CDR3 is CASSQDNGLGGNRGVDTEAFF. DNA of the CDR3: TGCGCCAGCAGCCAAGACAATGGTTTAGGCGGAAACAGGGGGGTCGACACTGAAGCTTTCTTT.